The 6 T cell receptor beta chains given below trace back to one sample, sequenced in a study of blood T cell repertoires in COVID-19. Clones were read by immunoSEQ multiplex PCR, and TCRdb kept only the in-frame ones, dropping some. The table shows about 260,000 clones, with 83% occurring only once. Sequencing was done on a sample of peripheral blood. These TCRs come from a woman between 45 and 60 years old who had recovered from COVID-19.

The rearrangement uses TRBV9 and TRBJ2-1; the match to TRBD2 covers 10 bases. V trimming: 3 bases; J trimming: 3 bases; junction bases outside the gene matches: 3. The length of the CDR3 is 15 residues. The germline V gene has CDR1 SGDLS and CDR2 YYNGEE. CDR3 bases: TGTGCCAGCAGCGCGGGACTAGCGTTCTACAATGAGCAGTTCTTC. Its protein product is CASSAGLAFYNEQFF.

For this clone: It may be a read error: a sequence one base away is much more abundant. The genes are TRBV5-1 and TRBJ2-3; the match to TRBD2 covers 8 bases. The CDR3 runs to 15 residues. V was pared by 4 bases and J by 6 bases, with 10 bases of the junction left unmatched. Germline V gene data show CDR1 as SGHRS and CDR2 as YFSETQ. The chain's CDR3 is CASSAYGGARDTQYF. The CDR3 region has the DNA TGCGCCAGCAGCGCTTACGGGGGGGCGCGGGATACGCAGTATTTT.

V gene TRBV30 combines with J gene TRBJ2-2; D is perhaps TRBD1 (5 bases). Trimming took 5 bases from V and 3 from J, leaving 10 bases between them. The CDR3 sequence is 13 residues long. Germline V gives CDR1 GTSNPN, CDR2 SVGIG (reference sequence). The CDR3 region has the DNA TGTGCCTGGCAACAGGTTTACACCGGGGAGCTGTTTTTT. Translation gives CAWQQVYTGELFF. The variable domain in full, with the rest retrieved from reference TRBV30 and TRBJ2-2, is SQTIHQWPATLVQPVGSPLSLECTVEGTSNPNLYWYRQAAGRGLQLLFYSVGIGQISSEVPQNLSASRPQDRQFILSSKKLLLSDSGFYLCAWQQVYTGELFFGEGSRLTVL.

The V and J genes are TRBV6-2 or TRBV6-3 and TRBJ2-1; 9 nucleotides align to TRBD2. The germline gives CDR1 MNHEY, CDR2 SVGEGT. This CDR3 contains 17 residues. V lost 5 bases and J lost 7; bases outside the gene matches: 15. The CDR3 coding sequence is TGTGCCAGCAGTCGCCCGGGGCGGGGGGGCCTCATGAATGAGCAGTTCTTC. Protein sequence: CASSRPGRGGLMNEQFF.

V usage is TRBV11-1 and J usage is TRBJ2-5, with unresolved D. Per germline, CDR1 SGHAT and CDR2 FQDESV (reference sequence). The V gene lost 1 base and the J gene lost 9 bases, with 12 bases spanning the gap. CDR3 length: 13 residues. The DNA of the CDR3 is TGTGCCAGCAGCTTAGGAAATGCGAGGTCCCAGTACTTC. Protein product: CASSLGNARSQYF.

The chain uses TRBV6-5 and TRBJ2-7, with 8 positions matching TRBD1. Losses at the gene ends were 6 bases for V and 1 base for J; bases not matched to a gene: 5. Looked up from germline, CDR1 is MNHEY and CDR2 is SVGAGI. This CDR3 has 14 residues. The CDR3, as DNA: TGTGCCAGCAGCCCGACAGGGGAATCCTACGAGCAGTACTTC. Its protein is CASSPTGESYEQYF.